This T cell receptor beta chain was obtained from a study of Ad26.COV2.S vaccination and SARS-CoV-2 variants (dated by TCRdb to the early 2020s). With respect to the entire study: Donors in the vaccine arm were drawn from COV1001, a multicentre, randomized, double-blind, placebo-controlled phase I-IIa trial testing Ad26.COV2.S in healthy adults. Ad26.COV2.S was administered intramuscularly at 5 x 10^10 or 1 x 10^11 viral particles, either as a single shot or as two shots given 56 days apart. Sequencing of the TCRbeta repertoire served to evaluate the specificity and breadth of SARS-CoV-2-reactive T cell receptors following Ad26.COV2.S vaccination. The TCR-sequenced set comprised about 30 samples: around 20 Ad26.COV2.S vaccine recipients, 5 placebo recipients and 8 SARS-CoV-2 convalescent individuals. Trial participants were randomized into five groups of five, in which low-dose or high-dose Ad26.COV2.S was given once or twice, or placebo was given on both occasions. Throughout the experiments and outcome assessment, investigators stayed blinded to trial group allocation. The paper as a whole reports these results and caveats: The authors noted that the TCR breadth and depth analyses may have underestimated total T cell responses. Substantial breadth of spike-specific CD8+ and CD4+ T cell responses was reported after vaccination. Higher spike-specific TCR breadth was observed in Ad26.COV2.S recipients than in placebo recipients (P = 0.0014). Comparable non-spike TCR breadth was observed between vaccine and placebo recipients, consistent with only spike being contained in the vaccine. The study was not powered for comparison of responses between vaccine doses or regimens.

What this sample's treatment or condition label stands for: about 20 received Ad26.COV2.S at low or high dose, single or two shots; a few received placebo; per-sample allocation not given. Repertoires of vaccine and placebo recipients were sequenced from samples taken on day 63 after the first injection. Cohort 1b enrolled around 23 adults aged 18-55 years at a single site in Boston, USA, between 29 July and 7 August 2020. Ad26.COV2.S was a replication-incompetent adenovirus type 26 vector that expressed a prefusion-stabilized SARS-CoV-2 spike protein derived from the original Wuhan strain. The immunoSEQ Assay was used to sequence TCRbeta CDR3 regions. After extraction, genomic DNA underwent amplification by bias-controlled multiplex PCR, followed by high-throughput sequencing. The authors' pipeline ran thus. To quantify the absolute abundance of every unique TCRbeta CDR3 region, sequences were collapsed and filtered. T cell fraction was estimated by normalizing TCRbeta template counts to usable DNA, with usable DNA measured through amplification of reference genes found in all nucleated cells. Repertoire TCRs were annotated as SARS-CoV-2-specific by exact matching of V gene, CDR3 amino acid sequence and J gene to a known reactive TCR set. The reference SARS-CoV-2 TCR set came from MIRA and was filtered for enrichment in COVID-19-positive ImmuneCODE repertoires, removing public or cross-reactive TCRs. Drawing on the MIRA antigens, annotated TCRs were analysed further at the level of specific ORF or position within ORF. Breadth was defined as annotated unique rearrangements over total unique productive rearrangements; depth was the summed frequency of those rearrangements. Group comparisons of TCR breadth used two-sided Wilcoxon rank-sum tests. TCRdb limited this immuneACCESS table to in-frame rearrangements with V and J called. A share of clones is missing; checked studies link under half to unresolved V genes, and the rest is unexplained. V, J and clone size reflect that table, while D and trimming were determined from the DNA. This sample is represented by 300,000 to 350,000 clones; about 90% of them were singletons. 4.5% to 7% of the sample is held by the ten biggest clonotypes.

A note on this clone: Its binding antigen is unknown. Per-base qualities were not stored, and no clone one base away is much larger.

This clonotype was obtained from a person between 18 and 65 years old who received the Ad26.COV2.S COVID-19 vaccine or a placebo. The sample here was peripheral blood, taken in a trial of Ad26.COV2.S vaccine versus placebo.

Read as DNA, the sequence is TGCGCCAGCAGCTTTGGGACTAGCGGCAATGAGCAGTTCTTC. It translates to CASSFGTSGNEQFF. The sequence joins TRBV5-1 to TRBJ2-1; TRBD2 agrees with 11 junctional bases. V loses 2 bases at its end and J loses 6 bases; junction bases beyond the gene matches: 1. The germline V gene gives CDR1 as SGHRS and CDR2 as YFSETQ. The CDR3 sequence holds 14 residues, the cysteine and phenylalanine included. Just CDR3 DNA is preserved here, 42 bases in frame from base 1.